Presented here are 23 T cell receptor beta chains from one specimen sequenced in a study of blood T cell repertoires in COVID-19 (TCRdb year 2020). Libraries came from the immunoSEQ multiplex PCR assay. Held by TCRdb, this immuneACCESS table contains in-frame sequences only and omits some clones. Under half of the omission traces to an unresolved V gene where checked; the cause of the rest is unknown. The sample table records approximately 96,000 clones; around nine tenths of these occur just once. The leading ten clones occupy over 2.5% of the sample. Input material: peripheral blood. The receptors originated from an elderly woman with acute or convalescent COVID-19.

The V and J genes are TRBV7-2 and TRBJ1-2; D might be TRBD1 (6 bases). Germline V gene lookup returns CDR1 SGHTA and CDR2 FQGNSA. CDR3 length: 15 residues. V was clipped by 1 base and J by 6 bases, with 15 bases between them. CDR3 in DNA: TGTGCCAGCAGCTTAGGGGTAAGGGGGACCCATGGCTACACCTTC. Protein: CASSLGVRGTHGYTF.

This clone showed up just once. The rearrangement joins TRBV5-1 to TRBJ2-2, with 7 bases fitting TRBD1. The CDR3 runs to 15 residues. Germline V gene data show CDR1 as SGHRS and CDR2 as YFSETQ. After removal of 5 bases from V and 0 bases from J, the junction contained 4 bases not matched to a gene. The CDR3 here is CASSTGTANTGELFF. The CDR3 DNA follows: TGCGCCAGCAGTACCGGGACAGCGAACACCGGGGAGCTGTTTTTT.

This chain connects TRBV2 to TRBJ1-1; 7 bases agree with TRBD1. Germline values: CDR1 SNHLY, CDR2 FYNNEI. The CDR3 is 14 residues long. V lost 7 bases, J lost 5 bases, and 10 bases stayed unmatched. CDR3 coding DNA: TGTGCCAGCAACCCACAGGGGCGTGGGACTGAAGCTTTCTTT. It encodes CASNPQGRGTEAFF.

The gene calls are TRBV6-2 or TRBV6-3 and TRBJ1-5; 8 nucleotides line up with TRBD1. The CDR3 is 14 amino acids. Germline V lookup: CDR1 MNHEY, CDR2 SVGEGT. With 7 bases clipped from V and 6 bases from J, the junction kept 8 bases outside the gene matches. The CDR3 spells CASTPTGASQPQHF. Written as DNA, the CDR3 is TGTGCCAGCACCCCGACAGGGGCATCTCAGCCCCAGCATTTT.

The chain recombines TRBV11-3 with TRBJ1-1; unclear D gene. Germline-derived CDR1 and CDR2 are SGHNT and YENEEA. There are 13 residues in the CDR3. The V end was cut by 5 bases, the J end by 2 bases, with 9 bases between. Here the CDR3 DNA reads TGTGCCAGCAGCCCCAGCGGAAACACTGAAGCTTTCTTT. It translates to CASSPSGNTEAFF. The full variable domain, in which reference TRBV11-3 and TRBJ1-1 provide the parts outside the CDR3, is EAGVVQSPRYKIIEKKQPVAFWCNPISGHNTLYWYLQNLGQGPELLIRYENEEAVDDSQLPKDRFSAERLKGVDSTLKIQPAELGDSAVYLCASSPSGNTEAFFGQGTRLTVV.

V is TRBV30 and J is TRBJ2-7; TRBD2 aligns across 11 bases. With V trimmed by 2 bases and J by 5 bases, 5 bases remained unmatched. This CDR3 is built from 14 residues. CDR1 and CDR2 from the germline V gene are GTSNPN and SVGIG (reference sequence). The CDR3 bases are TGTGCCTGGAGTTTAGCGGGGGGGCCGAACGAGCAGTACTTC. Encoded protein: CAWSLAGGPNEQYF.

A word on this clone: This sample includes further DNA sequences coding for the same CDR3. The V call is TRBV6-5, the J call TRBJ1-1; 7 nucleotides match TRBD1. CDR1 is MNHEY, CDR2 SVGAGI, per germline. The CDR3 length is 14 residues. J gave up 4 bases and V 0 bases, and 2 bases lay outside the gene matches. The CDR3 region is CASSYSGGGTEAFF. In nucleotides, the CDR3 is TGTGCCAGCAGTTACTCAGGGGGCGGCACTGAAGCTTTCTTT.

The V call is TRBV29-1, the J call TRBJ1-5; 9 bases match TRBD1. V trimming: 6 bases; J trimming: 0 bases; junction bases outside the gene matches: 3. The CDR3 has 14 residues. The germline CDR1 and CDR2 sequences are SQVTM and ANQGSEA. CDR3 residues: CSVGTGHSNQPQHF. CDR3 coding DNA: TGCAGCGTCGGGACAGGGCATAGCAATCAGCCCCAGCATTTT.

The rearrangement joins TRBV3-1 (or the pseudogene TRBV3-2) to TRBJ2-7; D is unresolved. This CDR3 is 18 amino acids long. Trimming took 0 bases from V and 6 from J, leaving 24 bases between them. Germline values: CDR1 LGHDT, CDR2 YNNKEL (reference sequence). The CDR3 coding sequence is TGTGCCAGCAGCCAAGAGGCGCCCGACACCCTTGGCAACTGCGAGCAGTACTTC. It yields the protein CASSQEAPDTLGNCEQYF.

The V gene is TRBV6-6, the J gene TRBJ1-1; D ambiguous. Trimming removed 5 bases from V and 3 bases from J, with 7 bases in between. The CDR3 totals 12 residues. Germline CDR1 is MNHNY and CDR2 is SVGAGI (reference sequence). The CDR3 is CASSPRDTEAFF. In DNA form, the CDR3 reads TGTGCCAGCAGTCCCCGGGACACTGAAGCTTTCTTT.

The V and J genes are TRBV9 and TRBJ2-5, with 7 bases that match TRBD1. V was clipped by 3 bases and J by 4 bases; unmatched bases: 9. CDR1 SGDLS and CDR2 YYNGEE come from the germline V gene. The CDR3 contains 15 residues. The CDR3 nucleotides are TGTGCCAGCAGCGAAACAGGGGCGTACGGAGAGACCCAGTACTTC. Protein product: CASSETGAYGETQYF.

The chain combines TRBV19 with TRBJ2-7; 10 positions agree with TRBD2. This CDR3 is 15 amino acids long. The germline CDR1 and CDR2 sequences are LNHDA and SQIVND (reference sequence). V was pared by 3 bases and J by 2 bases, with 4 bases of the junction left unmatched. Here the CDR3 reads CASSMGLAGAYEQYF. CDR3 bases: TGTGCCAGTAGTATGGGGCTAGCGGGAGCCTACGAGCAGTACTTC.

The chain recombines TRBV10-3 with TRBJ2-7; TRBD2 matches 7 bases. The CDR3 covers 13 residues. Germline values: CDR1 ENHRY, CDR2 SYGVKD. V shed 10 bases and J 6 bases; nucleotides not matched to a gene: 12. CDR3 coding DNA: TGTGCCACGGGGGGACCGGCTTCGTCCGAGCAGTACTTC. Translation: CATGGPASSEQYF.

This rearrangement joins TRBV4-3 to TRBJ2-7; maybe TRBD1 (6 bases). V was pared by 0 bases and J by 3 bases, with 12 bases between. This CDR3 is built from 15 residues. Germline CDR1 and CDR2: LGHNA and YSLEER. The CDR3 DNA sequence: TGCGCCAGCAGCCAAGAGTGGACAGAGATCTACGAGCAGTACTTC. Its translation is CASSQEWTEIYEQYF.

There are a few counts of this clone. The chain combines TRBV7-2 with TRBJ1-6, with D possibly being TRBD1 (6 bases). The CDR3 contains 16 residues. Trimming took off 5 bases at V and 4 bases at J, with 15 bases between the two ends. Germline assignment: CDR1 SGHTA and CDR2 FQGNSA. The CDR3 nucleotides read TGTGCCAGCAGCCTCCGGGACATCCTTTATAATTCACCCCTCCACTTT. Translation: CASSLRDILYNSPLHF.

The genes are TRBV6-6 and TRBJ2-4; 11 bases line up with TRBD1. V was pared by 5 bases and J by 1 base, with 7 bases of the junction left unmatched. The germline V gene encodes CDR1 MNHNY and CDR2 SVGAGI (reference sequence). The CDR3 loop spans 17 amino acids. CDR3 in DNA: TGTGCCAGCAGTCCCGGGACAGGGGGGTCGGCCAAAAACATTCAGTACTTC. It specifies CASSPGTGGSAKNIQYF.

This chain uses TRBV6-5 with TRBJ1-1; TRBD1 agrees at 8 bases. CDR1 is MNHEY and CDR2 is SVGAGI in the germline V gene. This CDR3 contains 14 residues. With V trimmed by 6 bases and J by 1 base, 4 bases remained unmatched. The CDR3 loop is CASRDREWNTEAFF. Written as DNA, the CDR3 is TGTGCCAGCAGGGACAGGGAGTGGAACACTGAAGCTTTCTTT.

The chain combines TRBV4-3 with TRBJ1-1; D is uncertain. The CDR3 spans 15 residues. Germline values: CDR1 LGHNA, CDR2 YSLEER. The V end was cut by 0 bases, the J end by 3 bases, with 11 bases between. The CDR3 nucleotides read TGCGCCAGCAGCCAAGATAGAATCTCCGACACTGAAGCTTTCTTT. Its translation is CASSQDRISDTEAFF.

The CDR3 region has the DNA TGTGCCAGCAGCTTAAGGGGGTTTGTACCGCTGGCCCGCTATGGCTACACCTTC. Its protein is CASSLRGFVPLARYGYTF. This chain uses TRBV5-6 with TRBJ1-2; the D gene is possibly TRBD1 (6 bases). The CDR3 runs to 18 residues. Germline CDR1 SGHDT, CDR2 YYEEEE. The V end lost 2 bases, the J end lost 4 bases, and 24 bases lay between the germline ends.

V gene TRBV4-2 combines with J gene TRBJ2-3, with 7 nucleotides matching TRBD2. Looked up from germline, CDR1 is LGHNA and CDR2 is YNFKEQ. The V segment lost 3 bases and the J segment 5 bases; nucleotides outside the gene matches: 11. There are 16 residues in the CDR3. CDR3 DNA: TGTGCCAGCAGCCAGGCCGGGCCCAGCGGGGTAGATACGCAGTATTTT. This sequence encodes CASSQAGPSGVDTQYF.

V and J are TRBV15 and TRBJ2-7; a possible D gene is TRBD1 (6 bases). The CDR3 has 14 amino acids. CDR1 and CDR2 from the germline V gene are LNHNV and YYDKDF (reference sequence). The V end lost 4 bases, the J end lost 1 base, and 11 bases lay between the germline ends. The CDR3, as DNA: TGTGCCACCAGCATCCGGGACAATTCCTACGAGCAGTACTTC. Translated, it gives CATSIRDNSYEQYF.

CDR3 nucleotide sequence: TGTGCCAGCAGCCCCAGGGGCCAGACCCAGTACTTC. As protein: CASSPRGQTQYF. The chain has TRBV4-2 and TRBJ2-5; D possibly corresponds to TRBD1 (6 bases). This CDR3 region has 12 residues. Germline V gives CDR1 LGHNA, CDR2 YNFKEQ. Trimming cost V 4 bases and J 6 bases, with 9 bases left between them.

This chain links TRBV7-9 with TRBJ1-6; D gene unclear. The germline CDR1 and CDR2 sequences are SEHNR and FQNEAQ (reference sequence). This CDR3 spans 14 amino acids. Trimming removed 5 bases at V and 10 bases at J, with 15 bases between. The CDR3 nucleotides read TGTGCCAGCAGCAACCCCCACGGGATCTCACCCCTCCACTTT. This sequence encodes CASSNPHGISPLHF.